This T cell receptor (beta chain) was obtained from a study of cytomegalovirus exposure and HLA in healthy donors (dated by TCRdb to 2017 to 2019). For context, the study as a whole: An earlier analysis of 587 of the donors reported 250 to 350 Gb of sequence data and some 120 million unique TCR beta sequences from 150 million to 200 million T cells. An early release covering about 600 HLA-typed donors comprised about 300 gigabases of sequencing data and around 85 million unique TCR sequences. Of the approximately 370 genotyped donors, 80% to 90% were placed in the genetic ancestry cluster associated with self-reported Caucasian donors. The aim of the study was to test whether cataloging public T cell receptors could identify signatures of past pathogen exposure. The T cell repertoires of some 670 subjects were profiled by immunosequencing and related to cytomegalovirus serostatus. A separate validation cohort of roughly 120 different subjects was used in addition to the approximately 640-subject first cohort. To predict cytomegalovirus infection status, the study combined high-throughput TCR immunosequencing, statistical association of individual TCRs with disease status, and machine learning. A later analysis re-examined previously published TCR beta repertoires from hundreds of donors and added high-resolution HLA genotyping to investigate patterns of TCR occurrence. Rather than using new phenotypic data, the later analysis identified candidate immune exposures from TCR beta sequences and from how often those sequences occurred across donors. To decide whether each TCR beta V gene segment behaved as functional or pseudogenic, an earlier analysis of nearly 600 of the donors relied on high-throughput TCR beta sequencing. Donor age, sex, ethnicity and CMV serostatus were collected together with the repertoire data. Genome-wide SNP genotypes for about 55% of the 666 donors were used in a later genetic analysis, which treated that subset as a discovery cohort. All discovery cohort repertoires had been generated on a single sequencing platform. HLA typing included class I and class II loci at four-digit resolution. The number of typed donors differed by locus: roughly 629-640 for A, B, C, DRB1 and DQB1; approximately 530 for DQA1; approximately 610 for DPA1; and some 450 for DPB1. Several DR-DQ haplotypes were handled as single units for association and clustering because linkage in the cohort was strong. Across under 500 genotyped donors of the cohort, an average of approximately 240,000 unique TCR beta nucleotide sequences per donor were sequenced, and approximately 17% of those sequences were non-productive. The full study reports these points: Correlated functional status among segregating V segments might be attributable to linkage disequilibrium, but an unknown experimental factor could not be ruled out. The earlier analysis of 587 of the donors excluded around 17 rarely observed V segments, including chromosome 9 orphons, because counts were too low. In an earlier analysis of a few hundred of the donors, most TCR beta V segments were observed in productive rearrangements about 87% or about 30% of the time, broadly matching IMGT annotations. Immune exposure information for the cohort was limited to CMV serostatus. In a later genetic analysis, fewer N-insertions in productive TCRs were reported among donors in an Asian-associated ancestry cluster than the approximately 630-donor mean. In a later genetic analysis, a missense DCLRE1C variant was associated with V-gene and J-gene trimming of TCR beta chains, and the association was replicated in an independent cohort. According to a later analysis, TCR association rates differed among HLA loci, with DRB1 alleles showing the most associated TCRs and HLA-C alleles showing the fewest. Cytomegalovirus status was reported to be diagnosed by the classifier with high specificity and sensitivity in both the original and validation cohorts. Because some donors lacked HLA typing at each locus, the association tests relied only on the typed subset. Most TCR sequences were observed very rarely across donors, whereas some public TCRs were present in many individuals. The study listed approximately 150 TCR beta chains as associated with cytomegalovirus. It was suggested by the authors that the approach could potentially be generalized to other disease states and immunological phenotypes. In a later analysis, more than 15,000 TCR beta sequences were associated with specific HLA alleles at a false discovery rate of 0.05. A later analysis found that most CMV-associated TCR beta chains appeared HLA-restricted, with HLA associations seemingly driven largely by CMV exposure. A few of the identified cytomegalovirus-associated TCR beta chains were confirmed in vitro to be specific for cytomegalovirus antigens. Strong co-occurrence of HLA alleles, especially DR and DQ, made assigning TCR associations to individual alleles difficult. A further reported finding was that TCR beta sequences accurately predicted the HLA-A and HLA-B alleles for most subjects in the first cohort. The 87-base-pair reads could not distinguish some IMGT-functional V segments, including TRBV6-2 and TRBV6-3, so those segments were excluded. Only TCR beta chains were sequenced in this cohort, and the absence of alpha or paired-chain data limited detectable features. In a later analysis, HLA-associated TCR beta chains were found to be more clonally expanded and to have lower generation probabilities than equally common non-associated chains. The sequencing pipeline was judged likely to have produced a cluster of highly shared sequence variants as a technical artifact. Presence/absence analyses assumed roughly uniform sequencing depth across donors, an assumption that may not hold. According to a later analysis, parvovirus B19, influenza, CMV and Epstein-Barr virus appeared linked to several top co-occurrence clusters.

The cohort consisted of some 730 healthy bone marrow donors. All cohort members were sampled while nominally healthy, although unrecorded immune exposures were likely present. The donor was CMV seronegative and belonged to the group of 352 seronegative cohort members. Each donor provided a peripheral blood sample, and peripheral blood mononuclear cells were used for TCR beta sequencing. The Qiagen DNeasy Blood Extraction Kit was used to extract genomic DNA from the blood cell samples. From its cysteine to its phenylalanine, the CDR3 spans 16 amino acids. The read is trimmed to its CDR3 DNA, 48 bases read in frame from base 1. CDR1 and CDR2, looked up from the germline V gene, are SQVTM and ANQGSEA. Here V drops 0 bases and J drops 3 bases, and the junction holds 3 bases not matched to any gene. With respect to this clone: No cognate antigen has been identified for it. Per-base quality was not reported, and no clone a single base away is much larger than it.

Library method: the immunoSEQ multiplex PCR assay. For the multiplex PCR, a mixture combining 60 forward primers for TCR Vbeta segments and 13 reverse primers for TCR Jbeta segments was used. Amplification of the CDR3 region of rearranged TCR beta genes was performed with a multiplex PCR assay on genomic DNA. The Illumina HiSeq System was used to sequence the amplified TCR beta libraries as 87-base-pair reads. As for how the authors treated the data: A later analysis counted about 80 million unique TCR beta chains across the approximately 700 repertoires, and around 9.9 million of these chains were shared by at least two donors. Raw reads were error-corrected and collapsed into unique sequences with a nearest-neighbor algorithm that merged closely related sequences to remove PCR and sequencing errors. To assign V, D and J gene segments, CDR3 sequences were aligned to IMGT reference sequences. Each retained sequence needed at least a six-nucleotide match to both a V gene segment and a J gene segment. A rearrangement was called productive if the CDR3 had no stop codons and remained in frame with V and J, and every other rearrangement was called non-productive. Following IMGT convention, CDR3 was defined as the stretch from the second conserved V-encoded cysteine up to the conserved J-encoded phenylalanine. The earlier analysis of about 500 of the donors excluded sequences that lacked an unambiguous match to a single V gene segment. In an earlier analysis of several hundred of the donors, V segments were called functional above 56.7% productive rearrangements and were called segregating when the between-donor standard deviation exceeded 5%. A statistical classification framework was built to diagnose cytomegalovirus status from the catalog of TCR beta chain sequences. V and J gene assignment, in a later analysis, came from comparing TCR nucleotide sequences with IMGT/GENE-DB human TR gene sequences. Using the TCRdist pipeline, a later analysis assigned CDR3 sequences along with most-parsimonious VDJ recombination scenarios. In a later analysis, each TCR beta chain was defined by its CDR3 amino acid sequence together with its V-gene family, and reads lacking a unique V-gene family were excluded. As a way to deal with suspected cross-contamination and a sequencing artifact, a later analysis dropped roughly 600 nucleotide sequences that were highly shared and had low generation probability. For each public chain, a later analysis derived a clonal expansion index from normalized ranks of inferred template counts within each repertoire. A later analysis computed generation probabilities with a VDJ recombination model fitted to out-of-frame rearrangements, and checked the results against IGoR. Hypergeometric tests were used in a later analysis to score TCR-TCR, TCR-HLA and TCR-CMV co-occurrence, with a repertoire-size bias correction applied to the TCR pairs. In a later analysis, false discovery rates were estimated by permuting HLA or CMV assignments 20 times. In a later analysis, co-occurring TCRs were grouped using DBSCAN, and TCRdist sequence similarity was added for clustering within HLA-allele-positive subsets. Co-occurrence clustering excluded repertoires with fewer than 30,000 or more than 120,000 public chains, plus five with anomalous nucleotide sharing. In its TCRdb copy, this immuneACCESS table keeps in-frame sequences only and misses some clones. Where compared with another copy, unresolved V genes explain less than half of these, and the others have no known cause. V, J and clone size reflect that table, while D and trimming were determined from the DNA. The sample table lists about 98,000 clones, 69% of them with a count of one. In total, the top ten clones hold 1.2% of the sample.

Sequenced input: PBMCs. The V and J segments used are TRBV29-1 and TRBJ2-2; TRBD1 matches 11 bases in the middle. The TCR sequence derives from a female donor in good health and CMV-seronegative. The encoded CDR3 is CSVEEGGQGDTGELFF. The sequenced DNA: TGCAGCGTTGAAGAGGGGGGACAGGGGGACACCGGGGAGCTGTTTTTT.